The rows below give T cell receptor beta chains drawn from one sample of a study of neurological immune-mediated disorders. TCRdb analysed the 5' RACE reads with MiXCR anew, one entry per CDR3 protein. This table has 30,000 to 40,000 distinct CDR3 sequences, 3% to 4.5% appearing once. Specimen: PBMCs. The receptors stem from a man younger than 40 with multiple sclerosis. The CDR3 runs from the conserved cysteine through the conserved F or W. D genes are given only for firm matches. Expanded clones get a size class; other rows say once, few or many, or leave the size out.

V gene	J gene	D gene	clone size	CDR3 protein	CDR3 DNA
TRBV12-3/TRBV12-4	TRBJ1-3	-	-	CASRLGAGTIYF	TGTGCCAGCAGGTTAGGGGCCGGCACCATATATTTT
TRBV27	TRBJ1-1	-	many	CASSDRSSGAFF	TGTGCCAGCTCCGACAGGAGCTCCGGAGCTTTCTTT
TRBV9	TRBJ2-5	TRBD2	many	CASSVEGVTSGVLKETQYF	TGTGCCAGCAGCGTAGAGGGAGTGACTAGCGGGGTTCTTAAGGAGACCCAGTACTTC
TRBV25-1	TRBJ2-1	TRBD2	many	CASSARWGTSAYNEQFF	TGTGCCAGCAGTGCTAGGTGGGGGACTAGCGCGTACAATGAGCAGTTCTTC
TRBV29-1	TRBJ1-2	-	many	CSVVLGSLYGYTF	TGCAGCGTTGTGTTGGGGAGCCTCTATGGCTACACCTTC
TRBV27	TRBJ2-1	-	many	CASSPSGGSRDNEQFF	TGTGCCAGCAGCCCATCGGGGGGCTCTCGGGACAATGAGCAGTTCTTC
TRBV7-9	TRBJ1-1	-	many	CASSLGSGHTLNTEAFF	TGTGCCAGCAGCTTAGGGAGCGGACATACTTTGAACACTGAAGCTTTCTTT
TRBV12-3/TRBV12-4	TRBJ2-6	-	many	CASMEGANVLTF	TGTGCCAGCATGGAAGGGGCCAACGTCCTGACTTTC
TRBV4-1	TRBJ2-7	-	many	CASSQDTGEAYEQYF	TGCGCCAGCAGCCAAGATACGGGGGAAGCCTACGAGCAGTACTTC
TRBV20-1	TRBJ2-3	-	many	CSARDIGSTDTQYF	TGCAGTGCTAGAGATATAGGCAGCACAGATACGCAGTATTTT
TRBV9	TRBJ2-2	TRBD1	many	CASSSSGTGLGGELFF	TGTGCCAGCAGCTCCTCCGGGACAGGGTTGGGCGGGGAGCTGTTTTTT
TRBV12-3/TRBV12-4	TRBJ2-7	-	few	CASSSKSRTIGGRAYEQYF	TGTGCCAGCAGTTCTAAATCCCGGACCATCGGGGGGCGCGCTTACGAGCAGTACTTC
TRBV4-3	TRBJ2-1	-	many	CASSQPLGVRFF	TGCGCCAGCAGCCAACCACTAGGAGTGCGGTTCTTC
TRBV27	TRBJ1-2	TRBD1	many	CASTSTGVPNYGYTF	TGTGCCAGCACCTCTACAGGGGTTCCTAACTATGGCTACACCTTC
TRBV6-2/TRBV6-3	TRBJ1-1	-	few	CASSYSWDGTEAFF	TGTGCCAGCAGTTACTCGTGGGACGGTACTGAAGCTTTCTTT
TRBV24-1	TRBJ1-5	-	many	CATSSGVGSNQPQHF	TGTGCCACCAGCTCAGGGGTGGGAAGCAATCAGCCCCAGCATTTT
TRBV9	TRBJ1-3	-	many	CASSPRAVLGGNTIYF	TGTGCCAGCAGCCCCAGAGCCGTGTTAGGGGGAAACACCATATATTTT
TRBV6-5	TRBJ2-2	-	few	CASSSGDPGELFF	TGTGCCAGCAGTTCAGGGGATCCCGGGGAGCTGTTTTTT
TRBV7-9	TRBJ1-5	-	medium-sized	CASSLVGPGQPQHF	TGTGCCAGCAGCTTAGTCGGGCCAGGGCAGCCCCAGCATTTT
TRBV6-5	TRBJ1-1	-	many	CASSYIGGRGEAFF	TGTGCCAGCAGTTATATTGGGGGGCGAGGTGAAGCTTTCTTT
TRBV11-2	TRBJ2-1	TRBD1	many	CASRIYRDRYNEQFF	TGTGCCAGCAGAATTTACCGGGACAGATACAATGAGCAGTTCTTC
TRBV5-1	TRBJ2-3	-	many	CASSLDSPTDTQYF	TGCGCCAGCAGCCTCGACTCCCCCACAGATACGCAGTATTTT
TRBV3-1	TRBJ2-7	TRBD2	many	CASSHLRGLDEQYF	TGTGCCAGCAGCCATCTGCGGGGGTTAGACGAGCAGTACTTC
TRBV5-6	TRBJ2-7	-	many	CASSSGTASYEQYF	TGTGCCAGCAGCTCTGGGACGGCCTCCTACGAGCAGTACTTC
TRBV12-3/TRBV12-4	TRBJ2-2	-	many	CASSPTRDYTGELFF	TGTGCCAGCAGTCCGACCCGGGACTACACCGGGGAGCTGTTTTTT
TRBV10-2	TRBJ1-2	TRBD1	many	CATYRDRVLGYTF	TGCGCCACCTACCGGGACAGGGTGCTTGGCTACACCTTC
TRBV4-2	TRBJ2-7	-	-	CASSQDRGSSYEQYF	TGTGCCAGCAGCCAAGATCGGGGGAGCTCCTACGAGCAGTACTTC
TRBV29-1	TRBJ2-1	-	many	CSVGSGYNEQFF	TGCAGCGTTGGGTCGGGGTACAATGAGCAGTTCTTC
TRBV5-1	TRBJ2-7	TRBD1	many	CASRRGTVTYEQYF	TGCGCCAGCCGGAGAGGGACAGTAACCTACGAGCAGTACTTC
TRBV10-3	TRBJ2-5	TRBD1	many	CAIRGTGQETQYF	TGTGCCATCAGGGGGACAGGGCAAGAGACCCAGTACTTC
TRBV12-3/TRBV12-4	TRBJ1-2	-	many	CASSLTGLGYTF	TGTGCCAGCAGTTTGACAGGCCTTGGCTACACCTTC
TRBV7-2	TRBJ2-7	-	many	CASSLDRYLYEQYF	TGTGCCAGCAGCTTAGATAGGTATTTGTACGAGCAGTACTTC
TRBV25-1	TRBJ2-3	-	many	CASSEYKDTQYF	TGTGCCAGCAGTGAATATAAAGATACGCAGTATTTT
TRBV14	TRBJ1-1	-	-	CASSQGRTMNTEAFF	TGTGCCAGCAGCCAGGGACGGACCATGAACACTGAAGCTTTCTTT
TRBV3-2	TRBJ1-3	-	few	CASSQGHGNTIYF	TGTGCCAGCAGCCAAGGACATGGAAACACCATATATTTT
TRBV12-3/TRBV12-4	TRBJ1-4	-	-	CASRGGGKLFF	TGTGCCAGCCGGGGGGGGGGGAAACTGTTTTTT